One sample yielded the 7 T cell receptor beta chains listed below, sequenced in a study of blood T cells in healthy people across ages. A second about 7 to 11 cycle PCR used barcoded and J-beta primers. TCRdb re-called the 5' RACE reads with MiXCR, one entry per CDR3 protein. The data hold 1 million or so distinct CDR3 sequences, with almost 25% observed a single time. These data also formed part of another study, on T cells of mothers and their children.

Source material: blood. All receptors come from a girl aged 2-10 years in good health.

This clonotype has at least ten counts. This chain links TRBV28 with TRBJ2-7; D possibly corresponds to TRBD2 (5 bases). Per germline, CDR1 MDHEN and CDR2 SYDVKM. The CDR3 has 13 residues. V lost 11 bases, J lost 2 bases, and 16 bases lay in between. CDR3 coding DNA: TGTGCCTCAAGAACCGGACTCACCTACGAGCAGTACTTC. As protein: CASRTGLTYEQYF.

CDR3 bases: TGTGCCAGCAGCTTATGGGGACAATTGATGAACACTGAAGCTTTCTTT. This encodes CASSLWGQLMNTEAFF. This rearrangement joins TRBV11-2 to TRBJ1-1, with D tentatively TRBD1 (6 bases). The CDR3 covers 16 residues. Germline CDR1 reads SGHAT; CDR2 reads FQNNGV. The V gene lost 2 bases and the J gene lost 0 bases, with 13 bases spanning the gap.

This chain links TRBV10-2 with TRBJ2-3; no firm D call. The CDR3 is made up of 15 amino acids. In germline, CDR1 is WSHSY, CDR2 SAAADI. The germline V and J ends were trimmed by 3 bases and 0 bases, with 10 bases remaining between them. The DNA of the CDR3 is TGCGCCAGCAGTGACGGGTTTGTGAGCACAGATACGCAGTATTTT. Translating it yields CASSDGFVSTDTQYF.

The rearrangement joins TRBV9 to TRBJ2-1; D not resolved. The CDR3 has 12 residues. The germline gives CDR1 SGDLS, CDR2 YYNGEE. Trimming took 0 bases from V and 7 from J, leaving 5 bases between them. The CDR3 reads CASSVVWNEQFF. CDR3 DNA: TGTGCCAGCAGCGTAGTTTGGAATGAGCAGTTCTTC.

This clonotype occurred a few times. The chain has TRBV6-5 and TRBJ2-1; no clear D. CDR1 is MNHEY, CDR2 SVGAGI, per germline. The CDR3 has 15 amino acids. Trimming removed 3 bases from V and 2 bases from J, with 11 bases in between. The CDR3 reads CASSYGVLTYNEQFF. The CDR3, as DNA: TGTGCCAGCAGTTATGGGGTTCTCACCTACAATGAGCAGTTCTTC.

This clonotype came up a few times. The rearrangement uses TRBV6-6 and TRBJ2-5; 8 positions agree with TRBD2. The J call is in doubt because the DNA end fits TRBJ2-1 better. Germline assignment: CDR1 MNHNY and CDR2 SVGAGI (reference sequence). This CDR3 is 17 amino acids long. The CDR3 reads CASSYGTGGPASNEQFF. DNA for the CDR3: TGTGCCAGCAGTTACGGCACGGGGGGGCCGGCATCAAATGAGCAGTTCTTC.

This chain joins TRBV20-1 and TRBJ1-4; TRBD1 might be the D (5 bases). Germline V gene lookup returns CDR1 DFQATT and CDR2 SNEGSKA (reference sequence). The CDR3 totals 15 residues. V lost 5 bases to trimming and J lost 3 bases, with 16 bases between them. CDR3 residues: CSARIRDRPNEKLFF. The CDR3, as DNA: TGCAGTGCTCGAATTAGGGACCGCCCTAATGAAAAACTGTTTTTT.